The 9 T cell receptor beta chains below come from one sample, sequenced in a study of vaccination and CD4 T cells after COVID-19. An Oncomine TCR Beta short-read assay was used to sequence the DNA from cultured CD4+ T cells. In TCRdb, the PCR reads were re-called with MiXCR into one record per CDR3 protein. This table has about 10,000 distinct CDR3 sequences, approximately 57% appearing once. Treatment specified: 10-day PBMC culture with coronavirus spike peptide pools or control peptides (ViraFEST assay). These TCRs' antigens remain unknown. The specimen sequenced was CD4+ T cells from blood, cultured in vitro. All receptors derive from a human donor who had recovered from COVID-19.

This clonotype showed up just a few times. This chain uses TRBV7-2 with TRBJ2-7; D remains ambiguous. The germline V and J ends were trimmed by 2 bases and 0 bases, with 11 bases remaining between them. Germline V gene data show CDR1 as SGHTA and CDR2 as FQGNSA. The CDR3 sequence is 15 residues long. This chain's CDR3 is CASSLMPAGSYEQYF. CDR3 DNA sequence: TGTGCCAGCAGCTTAATGCCGGCAGGCTCCTACGAGCAGTACTTC.

The chain links TRBV6-1 to TRBJ2-7; 9 bases align to TRBD1. The CDR3 runs 12 residues. Germline CDR1 reads MNHNS; CDR2 reads SASEGT. J was trimmed by 10 bases and V by 6 bases; bases with no gene match: 7. The chain's CDR3 is CASRRQGEKQYF. The CDR3 nucleotides read TGTGCCAGCAGGAGACAGGGGGAGAAACAGTACTTC.

By frequency in the sample, this clonotype is medium-sized. This chain links TRBV24-1 with TRBJ1-5; no definite D call. Trimming cost V 3 bases and J 8 bases, with 10 bases left between them. CDR3 length: 13 amino acids. The germline V gene encodes CDR1 KGHDR and CDR2 SFDVKD. The CDR3 reads CATSDLSWEPQHF. As DNA, the CDR3 is TGTGCCACCAGTGATCTGAGTTGGGAGCCCCAGCATTTT.

The chain has TRBV6-2 or TRBV6-3 and TRBJ1-1, with D possibly matching TRBD1 (5 bases). CDR3 length: 14 amino acids. The V and J ends lost 3 bases and 3 bases respectively, with 11 bases between them. Germline loops: CDR1 MNHEY, CDR2 SVGEGT. The CDR3: CASSYLGRDTEAFF. DNA for the CDR3: TGTGCCAGCAGTTATCTCGGCAGGGACACTGAAGCTTTCTTT.

The chain joins TRBV29-1 to TRBJ2-7, with D hard to call. This CDR3 has 12 amino acids. V was clipped by 6 bases and J by 2 bases, with 11 bases between them. The germline CDR1 and CDR2 sequences are SQVTM and ANQGSEA. CDR3 loop: CSVGRLPYEQYF. CDR3 nucleotides: TGCAGCGTCGGACGACTCCCCTACGAGCAGTACTTC.

This clonotype is a singleton in its sample. The V and J genes are TRBV28 and TRBJ2-1, with TRBD2 matching 12 bases. CDR1 MDHEN and CDR2 SYDVKM come from the germline V gene. The CDR3 has 15 amino acids. V was clipped by 3 bases and J by 7 bases; unmatched bases: 4. The CDR3 loop is CASSLASGRVNEQFF. CDR3 sequence (DNA): TGTGCCAGCAGTTTGGCTAGCGGGAGGGTGAATGAGCAGTTCTTC. Full variable domain (rest looked up from reference TRBV28 and TRBJ2-1): DVKVTQSSRYLVKRTGEKVFLECVQDMDHENMFWYRQDPGLGLRLIYFSYDVKMKEKGDIPEGYSVSREKKERFSLILESASTNQTSMYLCASSLASGRVNEQFFGPGTRLTVL.

The chain carries TRBV7-3 and TRBJ1-3; tentative D call: TRBD1 (6 bases). V lost 3 bases and J lost 0, with 9 bases in between. Germline CDR1 reads SGHTA; CDR2 reads FQGTGA. The CDR3 totals 15 residues. In nucleotides, the CDR3 is TGTGCCAGCAGCTTGACAGGTGCCTCTGGAAACACCATATATTTT. Its protein is CASSLTGASGNTIYF.

This rearrangement joins TRBV6-5 to TRBJ2-7, with 7 bases that match TRBD1. The V segment lost 4 bases and the J segment 2 bases; nucleotides outside the gene matches: 8. The CDR3 runs 15 residues. Germline lookup yields CDR1 MNHEY and CDR2 SVGAGI. The CDR3 loop is CASSSTGLAPYEQYF. In nucleotides, the CDR3 is TGTGCCAGCAGTTCGACAGGGCTCGCCCCCTACGAGCAGTACTTC.

V is TRBV5-5 and J is TRBJ2-3; a possible D gene is TRBD1 (6 bases). The length of the CDR3 is 15 residues. Per the germline V gene, CDR1 is SGHKS and CDR2 is YYEKEE (reference sequence). Trimming cost V 1 base and J 0 bases, with 9 bases left between them. CDR3 bases: TGTGCCAGCAGCTTGTGGACAGATAGCACAGATACGCAGTATTTT. Translated, it gives CASSLWTDSTDTQYF.